The 29 T cell receptor beta chains below come from one sample, sequenced in a study of cytomegalovirus exposure and HLA in healthy donors. A multiplex PCR was run with 60 Vbeta primers and 13 Jbeta primers. Sequencing was performed with immunoSEQ multiplex PCR; in TCRdb, only in-frame clones are kept and a portion is missing. This sample has around 200,000 clones, with 70% to 75% found just once. The sample was PBMCs. All receptors come from a male donor in good health and CMV-seronegative.

The CDR3 sequence: CASSYSRAGVGGELFF. For the CDR3, the DNA is TGTGCCAGCAGTTACTCGAGAGCAGGGGTTGGCGGGGAGCTGTTTTTT. The chain uses TRBV6-5 and TRBJ2-2; weak D call: TRBD1 (6 bases). The CDR3 totals 16 residues. V dropped 0 bases and J dropped 7 bases, with 15 bases sitting between them. The germline V gene encodes CDR1 MNHEY and CDR2 SVGAGI.

As concerns this clone: The same CDR3 also results from other DNA sequences found in this sample. This chain joins TRBV9 and TRBJ2-1, with 8 bases matching TRBD2. Trimming cost V 0 bases and J 2 bases; bases outside gene matches: 1. This CDR3 is built from 15 residues. The germline gives CDR1 SGDLS, CDR2 YYNGEE. The DNA for the CDR3 is TGTGCCAGCAGCGTAGACGGGGGGGCCTACAATGAGCAGTTCTTC. Protein: CASSVDGGAYNEQFF.

V is TRBV29-1 and J is TRBJ1-5; D call uncertain. V was cut by 7 bases and J by 3 bases, with 13 bases left in between. The germline V gene has CDR1 SQVTM and CDR2 ANQGSEA. This CDR3 contains 13 residues. The CDR3 sequence: CSGRREINQPQHF. The CDR3 DNA follows: TGCAGCGGCCGCCGGGAGATCAATCAGCCCCAGCATTTT.

Only a few counts were recorded for this clone. The J gene is TRBJ2-1, the V gene TRBV5-1; TRBD2 aligns across 8 bases. The CDR3 runs to 14 residues. Germline V gene data show CDR1 as SGHRS and CDR2 as YFSETQ. With 2 bases clipped from V and 6 bases from J, the junction kept 4 bases outside the gene matches. CDR3 sequence reads: CASSLRGGLNEQFF. CDR3 sequence (DNA): TGCGCCAGCAGCTTACGGGGGGGCCTCAATGAGCAGTTCTTC.

This clone showed up just a few times. The chain uses TRBV28 and TRBJ2-1; D is unclear. In germline, CDR1 is MDHEN, CDR2 SYDVKM. CDR3 length equals 12 residues. V gave up 6 bases and J gave up 2 bases, with 5 bases separating them. CDR3: CASRFTYNEQFF. The CDR3 nucleotides are TGTGCCAGCAGGTTCACCTACAATGAGCAGTTCTTC.

The CDR3 loop is CASSQEALAGEDTQYF. The CDR3 DNA follows: TGCGCCAGCAGCCAAGAGGCGCTAGCGGGGGAGGATACGCAGTATTTT. The chain joins TRBV4-1 to TRBJ2-3, with 10 positions matching TRBD2. The germline V gene has CDR1 MGHRA and CDR2 YSYEKL. There are 16 residues in the CDR3. V was clipped by 0 bases and J by 6 bases; unmatched bases: 6.

The chain combines TRBV6-5 with TRBJ1-5; D not certain. The CDR3 covers 14 residues. Germline CDR1 is MNHEY and CDR2 is SVGAGI. V was pared by 3 bases and J by 4 bases, with 10 bases between. CDR3 bases: TGTGCCAGCAGTTATCGGAGCGGGAATCAGCCCCAGCATTTT. Translation: CASSYRSGNQPQHF.

This chain connects TRBV9 to TRBJ1-1; a possible D gene is TRBD1 (5 bases). The CDR3 runs to 14 residues. V lost 0 bases and J lost 5, with 11 bases in between. Germline CDR1 and CDR2: SGDLS and YYNGEE. The CDR3 loop reads CASSVGGVRTEAFF. In nucleotides, the CDR3 is TGTGCCAGCAGCGTAGGGGGGGTTCGGACTGAAGCTTTCTTT.

The chain is built from TRBV4-1 and TRBJ1-4; no reliable D call. Germline CDR1 MGHRA, CDR2 YSYEKL. V lost 4 bases, J lost 0 bases, and 15 bases lay in between. The CDR3 runs to 17 residues. The CDR3 here is CASSRVTEVATNEKLFF. In nucleotides, the CDR3 is TGCGCCAGCAGCCGAGTGACTGAAGTTGCAACTAATGAAAAACTGTTTTTT.

In regard to this clone: This specimen includes other DNA sequences encoding the same CDR3. The CDR3 DNA reads as TGTGCCTGGAGTTCCGGGACAGGGGCTCCCCGTAACACTGAAGCTTTCTTT. It translates to CAWSSGTGAPRNTEAFF. This chain joins TRBV30 and TRBJ1-1; 10 nucleotides align to TRBD1. J gave up 2 bases and V 2 bases, and 11 bases lay outside the gene matches. The CDR3 is made up of 17 amino acids. Germline values: CDR1 GTSNPN, CDR2 SVGIG (reference sequence).

The chain recombines TRBV27 with TRBJ1-2; perhaps TRBD1 as D (6 bases). The CDR3 is 14 residues long. Germline V CDR1 and CDR2: MNHEY, SMNVEV (reference sequence). V lost 5 bases and J lost 8, with 18 bases in between. CDR3 amino acids: CASSPQGPERGYTF. In DNA form, the CDR3 reads TGTGCCAGCAGTCCACAGGGACCTGAGCGCGGCTACACCTTC.

CDR3 amino acids: CASSPVTGGAKNIQYF. The CDR3, as DNA: TGTGCCAGCAGCCCCGTGACAGGTGGAGCCAAAAACATTCAGTACTTC. This chain joins TRBV27 and TRBJ2-4; TRBD1 might be the D (6 bases). Trimming took 6 bases from V and 0 from J, leaving 15 bases between them. Germline V gene data show CDR1 as MNHEY and CDR2 as SMNVEV (reference sequence). The CDR3 totals 16 residues.

The chain has TRBV7-9 and TRBJ2-1; D perhaps matches TRBD1 (5 bases). The ends were cut back, 4 bases at V and 2 bases at J, with 12 bases in the middle. The germline V gene encodes CDR1 SEHNR and CDR2 FQNEAQ (reference sequence). This CDR3 has 15 amino acids. The CDR3 DNA reads TGTGCCAGCAGCTCTAAGGACAACGCCTACAATGAGCAGTTCTTC. Protein: CASSSKDNAYNEQFF.

For the CDR3, the DNA is TGTGCCAGCAGCTTGAACGGGATGCGCACAGATACGCAGTATTTT. Translating gives CASSLNGMRTDTQYF. This sequence joins TRBV7-3 and TRBJ2-3, with TRBD2 as a possible D gene (5 bases). The CDR3 spans 15 residues. Trimming took off 3 bases at V and 1 base at J, with 11 bases between the two ends. Germline CDR1 reads SGHTA; CDR2 reads FQGTGA.

The table lists this clone with a count of one. The chain carries TRBV7-2 and TRBJ1-2; 8 positions match TRBD1. The length of the CDR3 is 16 residues. Germline values: CDR1 SGHTA, CDR2 FQGNSA. With V trimmed by 1 base and J by 0 bases, 4 bases remained unmatched. CDR3 nucleotide sequence: TGTGCCAGCAGCTTAGGGGGACAGGACACTAACTATGGCTACACCTTC. Translation: CASSLGGQDTNYGYTF.

The genes are TRBV18 and TRBJ2-1, with D unclear. CDR1 and CDR2 from the germline V gene are KGHSH and LQKENI. Trimming removed 2 bases from V and 1 base from J, with 9 bases in between. The CDR3 spans 15 residues. The CDR3: CASSPTQESYNEQFF. CDR3 nucleotides: TGTGCCAGCTCACCAACTCAGGAATCCTACAATGAGCAGTTCTTC.

This clone came up a few times. This chain joins TRBV7-2 and TRBJ2-1; TRBD2 matches 11 bases. CDR1 and CDR2 (germline): SGHTA, FQGNSA. The CDR3 covers 19 residues. J was trimmed by 5 bases and V by 5 bases; bases with no gene match: 17. CDR3 region: CASSPSARLAGPSHNEQFF. The CDR3 coding sequence is TGTGCCAGCAGCCCCTCGGCAAGACTAGCGGGACCTTCGCACAATGAGCAGTTCTTC.

In DNA, the CDR3 is TGTGCCAGCAGTGCGGGACAGGGGAACAATCAGCCCCAGCATTTT. Residues: CASSAGQGNNQPQHF. The chain combines TRBV28 with TRBJ1-5, with TRBD1 matching over 10 bases. Germline assignment: CDR1 MDHEN and CDR2 SYDVKM. V was pared by 5 bases and J by 3 bases, with 4 bases of the junction left unmatched. The CDR3 is 15 amino acids.

V gene TRBV5-4 combines with J gene TRBJ2-7, with a tentative D call TRBD2 (5 bases). Per germline, CDR1 SGHNT and CDR2 YYREEE (reference sequence). Trimming stripped 0 bases from V and 2 bases from J, with 9 bases between. The CDR3 has 14 residues. This chain's CDR3 is CASSLGGRPYEQYF. CDR3 nucleotides: TGTGCCAGCAGCTTGGGTGGGAGACCCTACGAGCAGTACTTC.

The chain links TRBV28 to TRBJ1-5, with D possibly matching TRBD1 (6 bases). The V gene's germline CDR1 is MDHEN and CDR2 SYDVKM. The CDR3 runs 14 residues. The germline V and J ends were trimmed by 10 bases and 0 bases, with 13 bases remaining between them. This CDR3 reads CATPGQHSNQPQHF. The CDR3 DNA reads as TGTGCCACTCCGGGACAACATAGCAATCAGCCCCAGCATTTT.

The V and J genes are TRBV4-1 and TRBJ1-5; D not resolved. CDR3 length equals 17 residues. V lost 4 bases and J lost 2, with 18 bases in between. Germline CDR1 is MGHRA and CDR2 is YSYEKL. CDR3 bases: TGCGCCAGCAGCCGGGAAGGTTGGGGAGTGGGCAATCAGCCCCAGCATTTT. As protein: CASSREGWGVGNQPQHF.

The V gene is TRBV5-1, the J gene TRBJ2-7; 12 bases align to TRBD2. This CDR3 is built from 15 residues. The junction had 3 bases not matched to a gene; V was cut back by 2 bases and J by 3 bases. Germline V gene lookup returns CDR1 SGHRS and CDR2 YFSETQ. As DNA, the CDR3 is TGCGCCAGCAGCTTACTAGCGGGGGGAATCTACGAGCAGTACTTC. It encodes CASSLLAGGIYEQYF.

This chain uses TRBV30 with TRBJ2-6; weak D call: TRBD1 (5 bases). V gave up 3 bases and J gave up 2 bases, with 11 bases separating them. Germline V lookup: CDR1 GTSNPN, CDR2 SVGIG (reference sequence). This CDR3 is built from 15 residues. CDR3 sequence (DNA): TGTGCCTGGAGCGGCATCAGGGCTGGGGCCAACGTCCTGACTTTC. This encodes CAWSGIRAGANVLTF.

In its sample, this clone was seen a few times. The same CDR3 arises from other DNA sequences in this sample as well. V gene TRBV9 combines with J gene TRBJ2-3, with D unresolved. Per the germline V gene, CDR1 is SGDLS and CDR2 is YYNGEE. This CDR3 comprises 12 residues. Deletions cut 0 bases from V and 4 bases from J, with 3 bases between. The DNA for the CDR3 is TGTGCCAGCAGCGTAGCCTCAGATACGCAGTATTTT. Amino acid sequence: CASSVASDTQYF.

This clone occurred once. The chain carries TRBV4-1 and TRBJ2-4; TRBD1 matches at 9 bases. CDR3 length: 16 residues. Per the germline V gene, CDR1 is MGHRA and CDR2 is YSYEKL. Trimming cost V 5 bases and J 2 bases; bases outside gene matches: 7. The CDR3 loop is CASSGRTGDPKNIQYF. CDR3 in DNA: TGCGCCAGCAGCGGTCGGACAGGGGATCCCAAAAACATTCAGTACTTC.

For this clone: A read error may account for a junction end that differs from germline. Other DNA sequences in this specimen translate into the identical CDR3. This chain joins TRBV6-5 and TRBJ2-3; 8 bases align to TRBD2. The CDR3 has 16 residues. Germline lookup yields CDR1 MNHEY and CDR2 SVGAGI. CDR3 sequence: CASSFSGTRKTDTQYF. As DNA, the CDR3 is TGTGCCAGCAGTTTTTCCGGGACTAGAAAGACAGATACGCAGTACTTT.

The CDR3 reads CASSSTGYTNEKLFF. In nucleotides, the CDR3 is TGTGCCAGCAGTTCGACAGGGTACACTAATGAAAAACTGTTTTTT. The rearrangement joins TRBV28 to TRBJ1-4; 7 nucleotides line up with TRBD1. Germline CDR1 is MDHEN and CDR2 is SYDVKM. CDR3 length: 15 amino acids. V lost 4 bases and J lost 2; bases outside the gene matches: 4.

The chain employs TRBV2 and TRBJ2-3; no definite D call. Trimming removed 3 bases at V and 5 bases at J, with 12 bases between. This CDR3 comprises 14 residues. Germline loops: CDR1 SNHLY, CDR2 FYNNEI. The CDR3 nucleotides read TGTGCCAGCAGTGAGAGGCGGATTGGAGATACGCAGTATTTT. It translates to CASSERRIGDTQYF.

This rearrangement joins TRBV28 to TRBJ2-7, with TRBD2 identical over 8 bases. Unmatched junction bases numbered 5, after V lost 5 bases and J lost 2 bases. The V gene's germline CDR1 is MDHEN and CDR2 SYDVKM. The CDR3 spans 14 residues. The CDR3 bases are TGTGCCAGCAGTCCCCGGGGGGGCCCCTACGAGCAGTACTTC. This translates into CASSPRGGPYEQYF.